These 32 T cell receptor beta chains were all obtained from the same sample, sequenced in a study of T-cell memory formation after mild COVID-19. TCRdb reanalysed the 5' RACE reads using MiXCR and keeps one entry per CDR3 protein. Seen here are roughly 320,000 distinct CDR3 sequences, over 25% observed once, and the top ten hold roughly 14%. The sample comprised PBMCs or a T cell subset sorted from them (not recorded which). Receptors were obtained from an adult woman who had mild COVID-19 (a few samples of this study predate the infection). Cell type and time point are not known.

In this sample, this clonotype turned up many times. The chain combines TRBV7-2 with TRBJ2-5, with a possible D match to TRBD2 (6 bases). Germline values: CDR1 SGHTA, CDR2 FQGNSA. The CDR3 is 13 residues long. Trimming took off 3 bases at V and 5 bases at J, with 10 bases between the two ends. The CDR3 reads CASSLAGRETQYF. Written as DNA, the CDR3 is TGTGCCAGCAGCTTGGCAGGGAGGGAGACCCAGTACTTC.

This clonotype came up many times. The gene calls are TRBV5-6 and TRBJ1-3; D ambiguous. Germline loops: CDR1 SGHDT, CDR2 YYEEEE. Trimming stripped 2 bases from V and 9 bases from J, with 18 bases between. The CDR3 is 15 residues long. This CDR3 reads CASSLHGAVGLTIYF. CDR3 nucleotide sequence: TGTGCCAGCAGCTTACATGGCGCCGTAGGACTCACCATATATTTT.

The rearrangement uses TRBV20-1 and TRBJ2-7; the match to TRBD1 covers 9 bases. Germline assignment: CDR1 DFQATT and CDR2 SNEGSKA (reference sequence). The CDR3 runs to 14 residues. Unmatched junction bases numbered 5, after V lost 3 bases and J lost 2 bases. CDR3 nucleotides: TGCAGTGCTAGTAAGGGGACAGGGACCTACGAGCAGTACTTC. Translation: CSASKGTGTYEQYF.

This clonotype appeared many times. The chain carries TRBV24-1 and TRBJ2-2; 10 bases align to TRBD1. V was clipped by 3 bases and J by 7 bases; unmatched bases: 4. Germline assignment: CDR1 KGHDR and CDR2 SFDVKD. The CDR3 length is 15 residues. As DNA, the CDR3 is TGTGCCACCAGTGATCCGGGACAGGGGAACGGGGAGCTGTTTTTT. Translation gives CATSDPGQGNGELFF.

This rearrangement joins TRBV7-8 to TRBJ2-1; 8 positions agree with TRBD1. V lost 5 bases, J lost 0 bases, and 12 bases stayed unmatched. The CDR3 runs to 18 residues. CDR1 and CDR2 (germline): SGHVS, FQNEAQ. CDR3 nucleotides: TGTGCCAGCAGCGCCGACAGGGGTAGTGCAGACTCCTACAATGAGCAGTTCTTC. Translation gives CASSADRGSADSYNEQFF.

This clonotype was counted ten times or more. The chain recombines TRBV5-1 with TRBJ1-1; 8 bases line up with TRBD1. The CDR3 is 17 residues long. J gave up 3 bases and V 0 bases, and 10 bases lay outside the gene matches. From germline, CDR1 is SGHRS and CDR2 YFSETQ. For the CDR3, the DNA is TGCGCCAGCAGCTTGGGTTTGGGGACAGGCGTCCACACTGAAGCTTTCTTT. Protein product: CASSLGLGTGVHTEAFF.

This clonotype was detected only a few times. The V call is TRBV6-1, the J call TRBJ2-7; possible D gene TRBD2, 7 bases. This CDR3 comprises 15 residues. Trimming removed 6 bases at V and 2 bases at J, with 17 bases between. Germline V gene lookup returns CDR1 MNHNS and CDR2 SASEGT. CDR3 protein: CASSRLGGGPYEQYF. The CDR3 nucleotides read TGTGCCAGCAGCCGGCTTGGGGGGGGCCCCTACGAGCAGTACTTC.

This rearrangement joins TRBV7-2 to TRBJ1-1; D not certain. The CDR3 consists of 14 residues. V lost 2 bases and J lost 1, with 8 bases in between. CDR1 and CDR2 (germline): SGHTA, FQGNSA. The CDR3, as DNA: TGTGCCAGCAGCTTAATGTTTGCGAACACTGAAGCTTTCTTT. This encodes CASSLMFANTEAFF.

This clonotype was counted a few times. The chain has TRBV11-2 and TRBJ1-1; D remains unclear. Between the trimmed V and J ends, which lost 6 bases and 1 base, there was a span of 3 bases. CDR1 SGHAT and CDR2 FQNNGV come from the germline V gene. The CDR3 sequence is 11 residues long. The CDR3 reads CASRGNTEAFF. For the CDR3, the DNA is TGTGCCAGCAGAGGGAACACTGAAGCTTTCTTT.

The CDR3: CASSLLQGPNTEAFF. CDR3 nucleotides: TGTGCCAGCAGTTTACTTCAGGGGCCGAACACTGAAGCTTTCTTT. The chain couples TRBV12-3 or TRBV12-4 to TRBJ1-1, with D possibly TRBD1 on 6 matching bases. CDR3 length: 15 amino acids. The V and J ends lost 2 bases and 1 base respectively, with 11 bases between them.

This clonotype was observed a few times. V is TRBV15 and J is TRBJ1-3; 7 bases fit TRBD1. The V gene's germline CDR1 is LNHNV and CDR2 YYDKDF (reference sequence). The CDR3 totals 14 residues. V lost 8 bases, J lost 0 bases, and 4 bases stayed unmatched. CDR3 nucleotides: TGTGCCACCGGCCGACAGGGCTCTGGAAACACCATATATTTT. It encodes CATGRQGSGNTIYF.

CDR3 nucleotide sequence: TGTGCCAGCAGCTTAAATCCGGGGACCTACGAGCAGTACTTC. As protein: CASSLNPGTYEQYF. This chain links TRBV7-9 with TRBJ2-7, with D possibly TRBD2 on 5 matching bases. The CDR3 loop spans 14 amino acids. Germline assignment: CDR1 SEHNR and CDR2 FQNEAQ (reference sequence). Trimming took 2 bases from V and 2 from J, leaving 10 bases between them.

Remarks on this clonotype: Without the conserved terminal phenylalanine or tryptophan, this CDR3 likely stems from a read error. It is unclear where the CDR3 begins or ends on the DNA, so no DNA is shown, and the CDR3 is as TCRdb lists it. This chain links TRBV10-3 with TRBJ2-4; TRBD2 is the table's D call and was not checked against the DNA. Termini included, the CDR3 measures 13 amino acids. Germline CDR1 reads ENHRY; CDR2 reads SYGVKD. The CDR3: CAISESEGLRVHL.

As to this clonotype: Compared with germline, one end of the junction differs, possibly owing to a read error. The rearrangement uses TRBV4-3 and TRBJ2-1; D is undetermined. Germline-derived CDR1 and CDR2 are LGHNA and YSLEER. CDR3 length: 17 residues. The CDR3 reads CASSQDLAPQRNNEQFF. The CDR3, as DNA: TGCGCCAGCAGTCAAGATCTCGCTCCACAGAGGAACAATGAGCAGTTCTTC.

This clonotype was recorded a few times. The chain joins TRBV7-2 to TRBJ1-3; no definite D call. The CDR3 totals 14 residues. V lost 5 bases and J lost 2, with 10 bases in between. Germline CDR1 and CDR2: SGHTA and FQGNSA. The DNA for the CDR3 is TGTGCCAGCAGCCTTAGGAGTGCTGGAAACACCATATATTTT. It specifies CASSLRSAGNTIYF. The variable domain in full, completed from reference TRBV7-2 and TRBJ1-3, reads GAGVSQSPSNKVTEKGKDVELRCDPISGHTALYWYRQSLGQGLEFLIYFQGNSAPDKSGLPSDRFSAERTGGSVSTLTIQRTQQEDSAVYLCASSLRSAGNTIYFGEGSWLTVV.

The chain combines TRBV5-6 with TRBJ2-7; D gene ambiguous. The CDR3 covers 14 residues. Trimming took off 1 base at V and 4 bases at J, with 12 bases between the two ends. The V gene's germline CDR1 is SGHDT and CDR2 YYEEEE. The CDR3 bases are TGTGCCAGCAGCTTGAGGGCCCACTTGTACGAGCAGTACTTC. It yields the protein CASSLRAHLYEQYF.

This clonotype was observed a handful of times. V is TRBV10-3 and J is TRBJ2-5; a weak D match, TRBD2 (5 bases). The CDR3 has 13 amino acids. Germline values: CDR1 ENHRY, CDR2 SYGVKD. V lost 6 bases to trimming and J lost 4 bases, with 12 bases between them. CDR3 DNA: TGTGCCATCAGAGCCCGGGATAGAGAGACCCAGTACTTC. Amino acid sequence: CAIRARDRETQYF.

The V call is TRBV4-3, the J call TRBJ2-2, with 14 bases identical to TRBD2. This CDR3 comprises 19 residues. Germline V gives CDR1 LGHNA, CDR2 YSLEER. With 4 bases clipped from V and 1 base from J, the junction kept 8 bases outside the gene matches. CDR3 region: CASSPPWTSGRWNTGELFF. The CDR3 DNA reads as TGCGCCAGCAGCCCCCCATGGACTAGCGGGAGGTGGAACACCGGGGAGCTGTTTTTT.

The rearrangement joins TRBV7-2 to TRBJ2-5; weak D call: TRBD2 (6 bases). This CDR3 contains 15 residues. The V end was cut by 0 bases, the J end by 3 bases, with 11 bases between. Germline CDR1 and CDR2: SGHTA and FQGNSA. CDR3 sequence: CASSLARVAEETQYF. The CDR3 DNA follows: TGTGCCAGCAGCTTAGCGCGGGTAGCGGAAGAGACCCAGTACTTC.

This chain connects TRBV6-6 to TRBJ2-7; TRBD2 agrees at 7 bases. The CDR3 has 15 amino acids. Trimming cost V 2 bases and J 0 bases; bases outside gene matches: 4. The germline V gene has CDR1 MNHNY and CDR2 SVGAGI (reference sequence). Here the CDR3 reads CASSYRERGSYEQYF. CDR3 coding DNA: TGTGCCAGCAGTTACCGGGAGCGGGGCTCCTACGAGCAGTACTTC.

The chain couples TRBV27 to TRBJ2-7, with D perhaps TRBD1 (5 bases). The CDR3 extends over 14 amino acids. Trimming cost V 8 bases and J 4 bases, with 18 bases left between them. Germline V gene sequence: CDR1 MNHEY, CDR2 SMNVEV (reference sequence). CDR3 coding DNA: TGTGCCAGCGGATTCGACAGCGTGCCGTACGAGCAGTACTTC. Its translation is CASGFDSVPYEQYF.

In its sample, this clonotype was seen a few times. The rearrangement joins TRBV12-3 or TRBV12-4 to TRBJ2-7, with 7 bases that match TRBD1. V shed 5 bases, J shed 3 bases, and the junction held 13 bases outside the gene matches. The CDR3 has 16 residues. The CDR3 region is CASSAGGQHLLYEQYF. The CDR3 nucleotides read TGTGCCAGCAGTGCTGGGGGACAGCACCTTCTCTACGAGCAGTACTTC.

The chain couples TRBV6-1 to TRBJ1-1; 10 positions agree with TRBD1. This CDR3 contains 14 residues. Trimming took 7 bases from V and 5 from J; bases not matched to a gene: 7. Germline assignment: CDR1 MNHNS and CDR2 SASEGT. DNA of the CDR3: TGTGCCAGCATGAGGGACAGGGGAATTACTGAAGCTTTCTTT. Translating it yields CASMRDRGITEAFF.

In nucleotides, the CDR3 is TGTGCCACCGGATCTAGCGGGACCTACGAGCAGTACTTC. Amino acid sequence: CATGSSGTYEQYF. V and J are TRBV24-1 and TRBJ2-7; the match to TRBD2 covers 9 bases. V gave up 9 bases and J gave up 2 bases; unmatched junction bases: 4. The germline V gene encodes CDR1 KGHDR and CDR2 SFDVKD. CDR3 length: 13 residues.

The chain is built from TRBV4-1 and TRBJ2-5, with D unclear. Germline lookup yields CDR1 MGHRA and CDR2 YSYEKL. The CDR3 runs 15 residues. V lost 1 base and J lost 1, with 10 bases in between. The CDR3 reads CASSQGGVFQETQYF. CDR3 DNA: TGCGCCAGCAGCCAAGGTGGAGTTTTCCAAGAGACCCAGTACTTC.

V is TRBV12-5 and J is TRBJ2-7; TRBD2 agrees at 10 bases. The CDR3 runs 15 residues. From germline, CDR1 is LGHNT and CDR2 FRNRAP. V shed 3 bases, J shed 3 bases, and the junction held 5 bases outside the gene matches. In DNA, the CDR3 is TGTGCTAGTGGTTTTATTAGCGGGAGGAACTACGAGCAGTACTTC. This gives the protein CASGFISGRNYEQYF.

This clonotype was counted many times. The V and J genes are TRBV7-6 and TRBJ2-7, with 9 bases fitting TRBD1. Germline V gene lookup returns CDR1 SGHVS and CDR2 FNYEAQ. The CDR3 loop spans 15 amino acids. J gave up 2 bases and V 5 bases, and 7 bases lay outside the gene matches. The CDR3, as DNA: TGTGCCAGCAGCCCCGGGACAGGGTGGGCCTACGAGCAGTACTTC. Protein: CASSPGTGWAYEQYF.

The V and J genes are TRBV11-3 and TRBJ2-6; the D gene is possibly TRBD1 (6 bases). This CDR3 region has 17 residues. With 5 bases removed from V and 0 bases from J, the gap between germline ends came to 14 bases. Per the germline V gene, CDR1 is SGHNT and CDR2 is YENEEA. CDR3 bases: TGTGCCAGCAGCCCCCAGGACAGAAGCTCTGGGGCCAACGTCCTGACTTTC. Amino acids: CASSPQDRSSGANVLTF.

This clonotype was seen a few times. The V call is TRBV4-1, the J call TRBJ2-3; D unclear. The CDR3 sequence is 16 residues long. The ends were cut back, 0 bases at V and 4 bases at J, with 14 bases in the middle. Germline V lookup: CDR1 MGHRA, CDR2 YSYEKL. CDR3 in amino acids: CASSQERTYPPDTQYF. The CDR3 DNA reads TGCGCCAGCAGCCAAGAGAGGACCTATCCTCCAGATACGCAGTATTTT.

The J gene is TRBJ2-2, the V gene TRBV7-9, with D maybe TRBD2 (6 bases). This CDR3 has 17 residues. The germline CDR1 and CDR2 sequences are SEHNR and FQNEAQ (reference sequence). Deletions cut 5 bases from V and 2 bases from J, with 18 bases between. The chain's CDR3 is CASSPSPGTQNTGELFF. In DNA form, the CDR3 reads TGTGCCAGCAGCCCCTCCCCCGGGACTCAAAACACCGGGGAGCTGTTTTTT.

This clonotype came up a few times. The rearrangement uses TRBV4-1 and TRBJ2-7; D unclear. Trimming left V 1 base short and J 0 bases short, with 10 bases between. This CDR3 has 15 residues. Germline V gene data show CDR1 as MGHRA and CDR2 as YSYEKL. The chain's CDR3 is CASSQVVSPSYEQYF. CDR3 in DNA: TGCGCCAGCAGCCAAGTCGTTAGTCCCTCCTACGAGCAGTACTTC.

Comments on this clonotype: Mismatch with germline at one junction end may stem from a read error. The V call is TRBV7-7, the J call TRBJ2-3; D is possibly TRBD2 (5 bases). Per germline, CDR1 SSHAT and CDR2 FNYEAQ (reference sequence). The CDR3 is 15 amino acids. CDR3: CASSPGVASTDTQYF. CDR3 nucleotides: TGTGCTAGCAGCCCCGGGGTAGCTAGCACAGATACGCAGTATTTT.